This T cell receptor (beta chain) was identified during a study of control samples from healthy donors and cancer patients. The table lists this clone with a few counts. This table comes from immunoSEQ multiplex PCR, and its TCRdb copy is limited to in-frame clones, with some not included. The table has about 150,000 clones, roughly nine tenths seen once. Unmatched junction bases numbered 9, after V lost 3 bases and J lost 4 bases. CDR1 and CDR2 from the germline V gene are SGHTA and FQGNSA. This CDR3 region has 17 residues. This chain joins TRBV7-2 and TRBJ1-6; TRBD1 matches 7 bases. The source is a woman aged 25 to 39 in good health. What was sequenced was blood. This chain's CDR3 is CASSFTRGPLYNSPLHF. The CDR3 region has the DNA TGTGCCAGCAGCTTTACGAGGGGGCCCCTTTATAATTCACCCCTCCACTTT.